This TCR beta chain was profiled in a study of T cell changes during pregnancy in multiple sclerosis. Assay: immunoSEQ multiplex PCR; the TCRdb copy retains only in-frame clones and omits some. The profile covers about 57,000 clones, with around 89% appearing a single time and approximately 1.7% taken by the ten largest. The TCR originated in a female donor with multiple sclerosis, enrolled in a pregnancy study. The sample here was peripheral blood, taken after pregnancy.

This CDR3 reads CASGRGGAPSTDTQYF. CDR3 coding DNA: TGTGCCAGCGGCCGGGGGGGGGCGCCTAGCACAGATACGCAGTATTTT. V and J are TRBV7-3 and TRBJ2-3; 8 bases align to TRBD2. Per germline, CDR1 SGHTA and CDR2 FQGTGA. V was clipped by 8 bases and J by 0 bases; unmatched bases: 10. The CDR3 totals 16 residues. Based on the CDR3 plus reference TRBV7-3 and TRBJ2-3, the full variable domain is GAGVSQTPSNKVTEKGKYVELRCDPISGHTALYWYRQSLGQGPEFLIYFQGTGAADDSGLPNDRFFAVRPEGSVSTLKIQRTERGDSAVYLCASGRGGAPSTDTQYFGPGTRLTVL.